This TCR beta chain emerged from a study of cytomegalovirus exposure and HLA in healthy donors. PCR was performed using 60 Vbeta and 13 Jbeta primers. Repertoires were generated with immunoSEQ multiplex PCR, while TCRdb's copy carries only in-frame clones and drops some. This sample yields approximately 170,000 clones, of which over 60% are seen a single time; about 1.6% belongs to the top ten. The germline CDR1 and CDR2 sequences are MNHNS and SASEGT. V lost 4 bases and J lost 6; bases outside the gene matches: 2. This CDR3 is built from 14 residues. The sample holds a few counts of this clone. Other DNA sequences within the sample encode an identical CDR3. The donors were healthy bone marrow donors.

The sequenced sample was PBMCs. The chain recombines TRBV6-1 with TRBJ1-5; 11 positions agree with TRBD1. The TCR sequence derives from a girl aged 10 to 17 in good health and CMV-seronegative. CDR3 residues: CASSGTGGVQPQHF. CDR3 nucleotide sequence: TGTGCCAGCAGTGGGACAGGGGGCGTTCAGCCCCAGCATTTT.